Below, 10 T cell receptor beta chains from the same sample are listed, as sequenced in a study of technical replicates of blood from a few donors. Sequencing used immunoSEQ multiplex PCR; TCRdb keeps in-frame clones, though not all of them. The sample includes 55,000 to 65,000 clones, less than 98% seen only once; the top ten take approximately 0.18%. The sequencing input was T cells isolated from PBMCs. These receptors all stem from a human donor in good health.

V and J are TRBV27 and TRBJ2-1; D gene unclear. This CDR3 is built from 15 residues. Per germline, CDR1 MNHEY and CDR2 SMNVEV (reference sequence). V lost 5 bases to trimming and J lost 0 bases, with 11 bases between them. The CDR3 DNA follows: TGTGCCAGCAGTCCCCAGTTCAGCTCCTACAATGAGCAGTTCTTC. This encodes CASSPQFSSYNEQFF.

The chain joins TRBV28 to TRBJ2-1; 10 nucleotides align to TRBD2. Germline loops: CDR1 MDHEN, CDR2 SYDVKM. The CDR3 has 16 amino acids. The trim removed 3 bases at V and 8 bases at J, leaving 10 bases unmatched. The CDR3: CASSLNGLAATDEQFF. The CDR3 nucleotides read TGTGCCAGCAGTTTGAATGGACTAGCGGCTACAGATGAGCAGTTCTTC.

The V gene is TRBV27, the J gene TRBJ2-7; the match to TRBD1 covers 8 bases. The V segment lost 6 bases and the J segment 3 bases; nucleotides outside the gene matches: 7. This CDR3 is 14 amino acids long. Germline lookup yields CDR1 MNHEY and CDR2 SMNVEV (reference sequence). The CDR3 region has the DNA TGTGCCAGCAGCCGTGGGACAGGCCACTACGAGCAGTACTTC. This encodes CASSRGTGHYEQYF.

V gene TRBV4-1 combines with J gene TRBJ2-7; perhaps TRBD1 as D (5 bases). The V end was cut by 0 bases, the J end by 6 bases, with 24 bases between. There are 18 residues in the CDR3. Germline assignment: CDR1 MGHRA and CDR2 YSYEKL. CDR3 residues: CASSQDLFGQGDDGEQYF. The CDR3 nucleotides are TGCGCCAGCAGCCAAGATCTTTTCGGGCAGGGCGACGATGGCGAGCAGTACTTC.

V usage is TRBV4-1 and J usage is TRBJ1-2, with 7 positions matching TRBD1. The CDR3 sequence is 17 residues long. Germline V gene sequence: CDR1 MGHRA, CDR2 YSYEKL. The junction had 18 bases not matched to a gene; V was cut back by 3 bases and J by 8 bases. CDR3 loop: CASSHDIPGGEGGGYTF. Here the CDR3 DNA reads TGCGCCAGCAGCCACGACATACCAGGGGGAGAGGGGGGCGGCTACACCTTC.

This sequence joins TRBV5-4 and TRBJ2-6; D is uncertain. The CDR3 loop spans 15 amino acids. CDR1 is SGHNT and CDR2 is YYREEE in the germline V gene (reference sequence). Trimming removed 4 bases from V and 0 bases from J, with 8 bases in between. As DNA, the CDR3 is TGTGCCAGCAGCCTCGTTATCTCTGGGGCCAACGTCCTGACTTTC. Translated: CASSLVISGANVLTF. Supplemented by reference TRBV5-4 and TRBJ2-6, the full variable domain reads ETGVTQSPTHLIKTRGQQVTLRCSSQSGHNTVSWYQQALGQGPQFIFQYYREEENGRGNFPPRFSGLQFPNYSSELNVNALELDDSALYLCASSLVISGANVLTFGAGSRLTVL.

The chain is built from TRBV2 and TRBJ2-2; 7 bases match TRBD2. The germline CDR1 and CDR2 sequences are SNHLY and FYNNEI. The trim removed 5 bases at V and 1 base at J, leaving 1 base unmatched. The CDR3 covers 14 residues. The CDR3 nucleotides read TGTGCCAGCAGTTCTAGCGGGAACACCGGGGAGCTGTTTTTT. Encoded protein: CASSSSGNTGELFF. Supplemented by reference TRBV2 and TRBJ2-2, the full variable domain reads EPEVTQTPSHQVTQMGQEVILRCVPISNHLYFYWYRQILGQKVEFLVSFYNNEISEKSEIFDDQFSVERPDGSNFTLKIRSTKLEDSAMYFCASSSSGNTGELFFGEGSRLTVL.

The V gene is TRBV7-8, the J gene TRBJ2-7; D call uncertain. This CDR3 region has 15 residues. Germline loops: CDR1 SGHVS, CDR2 FQNEAQ. V was trimmed by 6 bases and J by 3 bases, leaving 18 bases between them. CDR3: CASSSRSGAFYEQYF. The CDR3 nucleotides are TGTGCCAGCAGTTCCCGCTCGGGTGCTTTCTACGAGCAGTACTTC.

In the case of this clone: Sequence at one end of the junction differs from germline and may be a read error. CDR3 residues: CASGMGVGGYEQYF. The CDR3 region has the DNA TGTGCCAGTGGTATGGGGGTAGGGGGCTACGAGCAGTACTTC. This chain connects TRBV19 to TRBJ2-7, with D tentatively TRBD1 (6 bases). The V gene's germline CDR1 is LNHDA and CDR2 SQIVND (reference sequence). The CDR3 spans 14 residues.

The chain links TRBV6-1 to TRBJ2-3, with TRBD2 matching over 9 bases. This CDR3 spans 15 amino acids. V trimming: 6 bases; J trimming: 4 bases; junction bases outside the gene matches: 8. The germline V gene has CDR1 MNHNS and CDR2 SASEGT. CDR3 coding DNA: TGTGCCAGCAGCCTGCCGGGACTAGCCGCAGATACGCAGTATTTT. It translates to CASSLPGLAADTQYF.